These 20 T cell receptor beta chains came from one sample sequenced in a study of blood T cell repertoires in COVID-19. Sequencing used immunoSEQ multiplex PCR; TCRdb keeps in-frame clones, though not all of them. The table has 200,000 to 250,000 clones, roughly 79% seen once; the top ten hold approximately 1.9%. Source material: peripheral blood. These receptors were collected from a woman aged 80 or older with acute or convalescent COVID-19.

This chain connects TRBV3-1 (or the pseudogene TRBV3-2) to TRBJ2-7; 7 nucleotides align to TRBD2. The CDR3 has 15 residues. Losses at the gene ends were 1 base for V and 0 bases for J; bases not matched to a gene: 3. Germline V CDR1 and CDR2: LGHDT, YNNKEL (reference sequence). In DNA, the CDR3 is TGTGCCAGCAGCCAAGGGGGCGGGGGCTCCTACGAGCAGTACTTC. This encodes CASSQGGGGSYEQYF.

The chain recombines TRBV6-5 with TRBJ1-6; D is unclear. The CDR3 is 14 residues long. Germline values: CDR1 MNHEY, CDR2 SVGAGI. Trimming shortened V by 9 bases and J by 6 bases, and 15 bases separated the two germline ends. This CDR3 is CASTEAVPNSPLHF. The CDR3 coding sequence is TGTGCCAGTACCGAAGCGGTCCCTAATTCACCCCTCCACTTT.

The rearrangement uses TRBV28 and TRBJ2-3; D remains ambiguous. Trimming took off 8 bases at V and 0 bases at J, with 12 bases between the two ends. This CDR3 contains 14 residues. The V gene's germline CDR1 is MDHEN and CDR2 SYDVKM. The chain's CDR3 is CASATDSSTDTQYF. The CDR3 DNA follows: TGTGCCAGCGCTACAGATTCTAGCACAGATACGCAGTATTTT.

The rearrangement joins TRBV5-1 to TRBJ2-1; 10 positions match TRBD1. The CDR3 covers 16 residues. Germline CDR1 SGHRS, CDR2 YFSETQ. The J segment lost 8 bases and the V segment lost 1 base, leaving 9 bases of the junction unmatched. This CDR3 reads CASSLPDRGGCDEQFF. DNA for the CDR3: TGCGCCAGCAGCTTGCCGGACAGGGGGGGTTGCGATGAGCAGTTCTTC. Based on the CDR3 plus reference TRBV5-1 and TRBJ2-1, the full variable domain is KAGVTQTPRYLIKTRGQQVTLSCSPISGHRSVSWYQQTPGQGLQFLFEYFSETQRNKGNFPGRFSGRQFSNSRSEMNVSTLELGDSALYLCASSLPDRGGCDEQFFGPGTRLTVL.

The chain joins TRBV9 to TRBJ1-2; D is undetermined. CDR1 SGDLS and CDR2 YYNGEE come from the germline V gene. CDR3 length equals 13 residues. The V end lost 3 bases, the J end lost 8 bases, and 14 bases lay between the germline ends. The CDR3 DNA reads as TGTGCCAGCAGCGCCAGACAAACGGGGGGCTACACCTTC. Translated, it gives CASSARQTGGYTF.

For the CDR3, the DNA is TGTGCCAGCAGTTTAACAGGGGGCGCGGGGTACACTGAAGCTTTCTTT. Protein sequence: CASSLTGGAGYTEAFF. The chain employs TRBV28 and TRBJ1-1; 9 bases map to TRBD1. The V and J ends lost 2 bases and 3 bases, in that order; junction bases with no gene match: 7. The CDR3 extends over 16 amino acids. CDR1 and CDR2 from the germline V gene are MDHEN and SYDVKM. Full variable domain (outside the CDR3, taken from reference TRBV28 and TRBJ1-1): DVKVTQSSRYLVKRTGEKVFLECVQDMDHENMFWYRQDPGLGLRLIYFSYDVKMKEKGDIPEGYSVSREKKERFSLILESASTNQTSMYLCASSLTGGAGYTEAFFGQGTRLTVV.

The chain combines TRBV6-2 or TRBV6-3 with TRBJ2-2, with D perhaps matching TRBD2 (6 bases). V gave up 5 bases and J gave up 2 bases, with 18 bases separating them. The germline gives CDR1 MNHEY, CDR2 SVGEGT. The CDR3 is 17 amino acids. This chain's CDR3 is CASSASPGLTNTGELFF. Here the CDR3 DNA reads TGTGCCAGCAGTGCTAGCCCGGGACTTACTAACACCGGGGAGCTGTTTTTT.

The chain combines TRBV6-6 with TRBJ1-2; unclear D gene. CDR1 and CDR2 from the germline V gene are MNHNY and SVGAGI (reference sequence). Trimming stripped 6 bases from V and 3 bases from J, with 11 bases between. The CDR3 is made up of 13 amino acids. DNA of the CDR3: TGTGCCAGCAGCCCCGTGGGCGACTATGGCTACACCTTC. As protein: CASSPVGDYGYTF.

The chain recombines TRBV5-5 with TRBJ2-7; 13 bases map to TRBD2. CDR1 and CDR2 from the germline V gene are SGHKS and YYEKEE (reference sequence). Germline trimming cut 4 bases from V and 6 bases from J; bases unmatched to any gene: 4. The CDR3 has 14 residues. The CDR3 loop reads CASSPRLAGGEQYF. The CDR3 nucleotides read TGTGCCAGCAGCCCTAGACTAGCGGGAGGCGAGCAGTACTTC.

The chain uses TRBV2 and TRBJ1-1, with no clear D. This CDR3 has 13 residues. Looked up from germline, CDR1 is SNHLY and CDR2 is FYNNEI. Trimming took off 6 bases at V and 0 bases at J, with 8 bases between the two ends. The DNA of the CDR3 is TGTGCCAGCAGCCCCATCATGAACACTGAAGCTTTCTTT. Its protein product is CASSPIMNTEAFF.

The chain joins TRBV6-1 to TRBJ2-7; the match to TRBD2 covers 11 bases. J was trimmed by 6 bases and V by 2 bases; bases with no gene match: 9. The CDR3 runs 16 residues. Germline CDR1 MNHNS, CDR2 SASEGT. This chain's CDR3 is CASSELSGTSGTEQYF. The CDR3, as DNA: TGTGCCAGCAGTGAACTTTCCGGGACTAGCGGAACCGAGCAGTACTTC.

This clone has more than one count but fewer than ten. The chain is built from TRBV6-5 and TRBJ1-1; D unresolved. The V and J ends lost 6 bases and 2 bases respectively, with 7 bases between them. There are 12 residues in the CDR3. The germline CDR1 and CDR2 sequences are MNHEY and SVGAGI. The CDR3 DNA is TGTGCCAGCAGCAGAATTAACACTGAAGCTTTCTTT. Its protein is CASSRINTEAFF.

The rearrangement links TRBV24-1 to TRBJ2-1, with TRBD2 matching over 14 bases. CDR3 size: 16 residues. The germline gives CDR1 KGHDR, CDR2 SFDVKD. Trimming cost V 3 bases and J 7 bases; bases outside gene matches: 4. This CDR3 reads CATSDRGTSGGNEQFF. The CDR3 coding sequence is TGTGCCACCAGTGATCGGGGGACTAGCGGGGGAAATGAGCAGTTCTTC.

V is TRBV5-1 and J is TRBJ1-2, with D maybe TRBD1 (6 bases). CDR3 length: 15 amino acids. V shed 0 bases and J shed 5 bases, with 14 bases lying between them. Germline V gene sequence: CDR1 SGHRS, CDR2 YFSETQ. The CDR3 DNA follows: TGCGCCAGCAGCTTGGATTGGGGGCTTGGATATGGCTACACCTTC. This gives the protein CASSLDWGLGYGYTF.

V gene TRBV3-1 (or the pseudogene TRBV3-2) combines with J gene TRBJ2-7; TRBD2 aligns across 14 bases. The CDR3 consists of 17 residues. The germline V gene has CDR1 LGHDT and CDR2 YNNKEL (reference sequence). V shed 2 bases, J shed 7 bases, and the junction held 10 bases outside the gene matches. The CDR3 DNA follows: TGTGCCAGCAGCCAAACAGGGACTAGCGGGGGCAATTGGGAGCAGTACTTC. Its translation is CASSQTGTSGGNWEQYF.

The gene calls are TRBV7-2 and TRBJ2-1, with 14 nucleotides matching TRBD2. With 1 base clipped from V and 7 bases from J, the junction kept 6 bases outside the gene matches. This CDR3 is 17 amino acids long. Germline V lookup: CDR1 SGHTA, CDR2 FQGNSA. This CDR3 is CASSLVLGTSGRNEQFF. The CDR3 nucleotides read TGTGCCAGCAGCTTAGTGTTGGGGACTAGCGGGAGAAATGAGCAGTTCTTC.

The CDR3 region is CASSLGLSARLGHEQFF. The CDR3 coding sequence is TGTGCCAGCAGCTTAGGCCTTAGCGCCCGACTTGGGCATGAGCAGTTCTTC. The chain uses TRBV7-2 and TRBJ2-1; D possibly corresponds to TRBD2 (5 bases). Trimming stripped 1 base from V and 8 bases from J, with 21 bases between. Germline V lookup: CDR1 SGHTA, CDR2 FQGNSA. The CDR3 length is 17 residues.

This chain connects TRBV7-3 to TRBJ2-6; D is possibly TRBD1 (5 bases). The length of the CDR3 is 15 residues. Germline CDR1 and CDR2: SGHTA and FQGTGA. V was cut by 3 bases and J by 4 bases, with 10 bases left in between. The CDR3, as DNA: TGTGCCAGCAGCTTGGGTAGACAGGGGGCCAACGTCCTGACTTTC. Amino acids: CASSLGRQGANVLTF.

The J gene is TRBJ1-1, the V gene TRBV15; no reliable D call. The CDR3 contains 17 residues. Per the germline V gene, CDR1 is LNHNV and CDR2 is YYDKDF (reference sequence). Trimming took 3 bases from V and 0 from J, leaving 17 bases between them. The CDR3 region is CATSRTPGAFMNTEAFF. The DNA of the CDR3 is TGTGCCACCAGCAGGACCCCGGGAGCTTTTATGAACACTGAAGCTTTCTTT.

The chain is built from TRBV6-6 and TRBJ2-1; D is unresolved. Trimming took off 2 bases at V and 8 bases at J, with 7 bases between the two ends. CDR3 size: 12 residues. Germline V CDR1 and CDR2: MNHNY, SVGAGI (reference sequence). The DNA for the CDR3 is TGTGCCAGCAGTTACAGTGCGGATGAGCAGTTCTTC. Its translation is CASSYSADEQFF.